Below are 12 T cell receptor beta chains sequenced from a single sample in a study of circulating and synovial CD4+ cells in juvenile arthritis (TCRdb year 2014). Library preparation was by the immunoSEQ multiplex PCR assay. TCRdb stores this immuneACCESS table with in-frame sequences only. Part of the clones is absent; in the studies checked, under half of the shortfall reflects unresolved V genes, and no reason is known for the rest. The sample table contains about 33,000 clones; only one count was recorded for over 90% of them. The ten top clones hold 0.55% to 0.85% of the sample. Sequencing was carried out using CD4+ T cells from blood. Receptors were obtained from a human donor with juvenile idiopathic arthritis.

The V gene is TRBV30, the J gene TRBJ1-5; D may be TRBD1 (6 bases). The CDR3 extends over 15 amino acids. V was clipped by 5 bases and J by 1 base, with 15 bases between them. CDR1 and CDR2 (germline): GTSNPN, SVGIG (reference sequence). CDR3 in amino acids: CAWAFGQRSNQPQHF. DNA of the CDR3: TGTGCCTGGGCCTTCGGACAGCGCAGCAATCAGCCCCAGCATTTT.

This chain links TRBV5-1 with TRBJ2-2, with 9 bases that match TRBD1. The V gene end was trimmed by 4 bases and the J gene end by 4 bases; junction bases not matched to a gene: 8. Germline CDR1 and CDR2: SGHRS and YFSETQ. This CDR3 comprises 16 residues. The CDR3 here is CASSTRTGAGTGELFF. In DNA form, the CDR3 reads TGCGCCAGCAGCACCCGGACAGGGGCGGGCACCGGGGAGCTGTTTTTT.

The V and J genes are TRBV6-1 and TRBJ2-5; 9 bases line up with TRBD1. In germline, CDR1 is MNHNS, CDR2 SASEGT. The CDR3 extends over 15 amino acids. The J segment lost 5 bases and the V segment lost 2 bases, leaving 6 bases of the junction unmatched. Here the CDR3 reads CASSERGQGWETQYF. Here the CDR3 DNA reads TGTGCCAGCAGTGAAAGGGGACAGGGTTGGGAGACCCAGTACTTC.

The gene calls are TRBV5-6 and TRBJ1-3, with 9 bases that match TRBD1. Germline V gene sequence: CDR1 SGHDT, CDR2 YYEEEE. V lost 4 bases and J lost 4; bases outside the gene matches: 9. The CDR3 runs 16 residues. The CDR3 spells CASSGMGQGIGNTIYF. In DNA form, the CDR3 reads TGTGCCAGCAGCGGGATGGGACAGGGAATCGGAAACACCATATATTTT.

This clone was seen only once. The rearrangement joins TRBV4-1 to TRBJ2-7; 8 nucleotides agree with TRBD1. The CDR3 is 16 amino acids. The junction had 7 bases not matched to a gene; V was cut back by 2 bases and J by 1 base. The V gene's germline CDR1 is MGHRA and CDR2 YSYEKL. Here the CDR3 reads CASSQSTGGLSYEQYF. As DNA, the CDR3 is TGCGCCAGCAGCCAATCTACAGGGGGTCTTTCCTACGAGCAGTACTTC.

This clone occurred a few times. The chain is built from TRBV2 and TRBJ2-7; 9 nucleotides align to TRBD1. This CDR3 is built from 14 residues. The germline V gene encodes CDR1 SNHLY and CDR2 FYNNEI. V was pared by 6 bases and J by 5 bases, with 8 bases of the junction left unmatched. The CDR3 coding sequence is TGTGCCAGCAGCATCGGGACAGGGCAACACGAGCAGTACTTC. Protein product: CASSIGTGQHEQYF.

CDR3 sequence: CASSFSPIQGAVGYTF. In DNA form, the CDR3 reads TGCGCCAGCAGCTTTAGTCCGATACAGGGGGCCGTTGGCTACACCTTC. This rearrangement joins TRBV5-1 to TRBJ1-2; 9 bases agree with TRBD1. There are 16 residues in the CDR3. Looked up from germline, CDR1 is SGHRS and CDR2 is YFSETQ. The V segment lost 2 bases and the J segment 7 bases; nucleotides outside the gene matches: 12.

The chain has TRBV2 and TRBJ1-2, with D unresolved. The V end was cut by 4 bases, the J end by 2 bases, with 14 bases between. CDR3 size: 15 residues. CDR1 and CDR2 (germline): SNHLY, FYNNEI. The CDR3: CASSASIGGNYGYTF. The CDR3 nucleotides are TGTGCCAGCAGTGCGAGCATTGGCGGAAACTATGGCTACACCTTC.

The chain joins TRBV27 to TRBJ2-7; 7 nucleotides align to TRBD1. V shed 7 bases and J 0 bases; nucleotides not matched to a gene: 0. This CDR3 has 12 amino acids. The germline CDR1 and CDR2 sequences are MNHEY and SMNVEV (reference sequence). For the CDR3, the DNA is TGTGCCAGCAACAGGGGCTCCTACGAGCAGTACTTC. Encoded protein: CASNRGSYEQYF.

Written as DNA, the CDR3 is TGCGCCAGCAGCTCGTTACCAGATATCATCTCTGGAAACACCATATATTTT. The encoded protein is CASSSLPDIISGNTIYF. The V and J genes are TRBV5-1 and TRBJ1-3; the D is unclear. The CDR3 extends over 17 amino acids. The ends were cut back, 3 bases at V and 0 bases at J, with 16 bases in the middle. CDR1 and CDR2 from the germline V gene are SGHRS and YFSETQ.

The rearrangement joins TRBV6-6 to TRBJ1-5; the D is unclear. Germline CDR1 reads MNHNY; CDR2 reads SVGAGI (reference sequence). V was clipped by 6 bases and J by 4 bases, with 13 bases between them. This CDR3 spans 14 amino acids. CDR3 loop: CASSRSGSNQPQHF. The CDR3 DNA is TGTGCCAGCAGCCGCTCCGGGAGTAATCAGCCCCAGCATTTT.

In DNA, the CDR3 is TGTGCCAGAAGCCCCGGGACAGATCAGCCCCAGCATTTT. Protein sequence: CARSPGTDQPQHF. This rearrangement joins TRBV5-3 to TRBJ1-5; 7 positions match TRBD1. TRBV5-3 is known as an ORF, though its function is uncertain. The CDR3 is 13 residues long. The J segment lost 5 bases and the V segment lost 4 bases, leaving 3 bases of the junction unmatched.